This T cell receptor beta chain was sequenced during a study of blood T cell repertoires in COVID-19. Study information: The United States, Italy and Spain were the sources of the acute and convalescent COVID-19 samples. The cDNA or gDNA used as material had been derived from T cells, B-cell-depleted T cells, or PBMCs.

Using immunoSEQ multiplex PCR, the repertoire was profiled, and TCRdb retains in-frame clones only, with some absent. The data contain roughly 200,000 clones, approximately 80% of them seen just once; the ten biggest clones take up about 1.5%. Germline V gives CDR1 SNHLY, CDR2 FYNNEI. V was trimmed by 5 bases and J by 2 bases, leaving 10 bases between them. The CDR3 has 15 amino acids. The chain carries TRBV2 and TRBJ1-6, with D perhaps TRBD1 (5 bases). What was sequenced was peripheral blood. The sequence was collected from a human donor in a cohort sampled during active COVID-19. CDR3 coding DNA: TGTGCCAGCAGTAGCCGACAGACCTATAATTCACCCCTCCACTTT. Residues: CASSSRQTYNSPLHF.